This TCR beta chain originates from a study of identifying expanded T cells in peripheral blood. This clone was detected only a few times. Its antigen is not known. Whole-study results and caveats: Across healthy donors, higher total template counts meant significantly greater approximately two-week count variance. Differentially abundant clones: roughly 1.2 between replicates, 15 to 17 at around 14 days, less than 20 at four.

During the collection period, no donor immune events like infections were recorded. Repertoires were generated with immunoSEQ multiplex PCR, while TCRdb's copy carries only in-frame clones and drops some. The sample comprises about 91,000 clones, approximately 88% of which are singletons, and 3% to 4% rests with the top ten. Trimming at V came to 5 bases and at J to 7 bases, leaving 10 bases not matched to a gene. The CDR3 runs to 14 residues. The V gene's germline CDR1 is GTSNPN and CDR2 SVGIG (reference sequence). The receptor's source is a person aged 18 to 75 in good health. Sequenced input: blood. The genes are TRBV30 and TRBJ1-4, with 7 bases that match TRBD1. The CDR3 DNA reads TGTGCCTGGGGCAACCAGACAGGGAGTGAAAAACTGTTTTTT. Its protein is CAWGNQTGSEKLFF.